The 12 T cell receptor beta chains given below trace back to one sample, sequenced in a study of T cell responses to AZD1222 COVID-19 vaccine. TCRdb's table, derived via immunoSEQ multiplex PCR, lists solely in-frame clones and lacks some. The sample has about 140,000 clones; roughly nine tenths are singletons. This specimen consisted of peripheral blood, obtained on day 0 of AZD1222 vaccination. The receptors were sampled from an adult in good health.

The chain couples TRBV10-3 to TRBJ2-7; 8 nucleotides match TRBD1. In germline, CDR1 is ENHRY, CDR2 SYGVKD. Trimming removed 8 bases from V and 1 base from J; junction bases left unmatched: 4. CDR3 length: 13 residues. CDR3 residues: CAILRTGSYEQYF. CDR3 coding DNA: TGTGCCATCTTGAGGACAGGGTCCTACGAGCAGTACTTC.

The rearrangement uses TRBV11-1 and TRBJ2-1; maybe TRBD1 (6 bases). Trimming left V 2 bases short and J 4 bases short, with 9 bases between. The CDR3 contains 14 residues. Looked up from germline, CDR1 is SGHAT and CDR2 is FQDESV (reference sequence). The CDR3 DNA reads as TGTGCCAGCAGCTTAACGGGACAATACAATGAGCAGTTCTTC. Translated: CASSLTGQYNEQFF. Supplemented by reference TRBV11-1 and TRBJ2-1, the full variable domain reads EAEVAQSPRYKITEKSQAVAFWCDPISGHATLYWYRQILGQGPELLVQFQDESVVDDSQLPKDRFSAERLKGVDSTLKIQPAELGDSAMYLCASSLTGQYNEQFFGPGTRLTVL.

The chain couples TRBV7-9 to TRBJ1-6; the match to TRBD1 covers 7 bases. The junction had 8 bases not matched to a gene; V was cut back by 6 bases and J by 0 bases. The CDR3 consists of 17 residues. Per germline, CDR1 SEHNR and CDR2 FQNEAQ (reference sequence). CDR3 in DNA: TGTGCCAGCAGGGGGGGACAGTCGAGCTCCTATAATTCACCCCTCCACTTT. It yields the protein CASRGGQSSSYNSPLHF.

The V and J genes are TRBV4-1 and TRBJ1-2, with D possibly being TRBD1 (6 bases). The CDR3 sequence is 15 residues long. Germline V gene sequence: CDR1 MGHRA, CDR2 YSYEKL. V was clipped by 1 base and J by 3 bases, with 12 bases between them. The CDR3 nucleotides are TGCGCCAGCAGCCAAGTACAGGGAGGTTACTATGGCTACACCTTC. Translating gives CASSQVQGGYYGYTF.

The J gene is TRBJ2-2, the V gene TRBV14; unclear D gene. Germline-derived CDR1 and CDR2 are SGHDN and FVKESK. CDR3 length: 14 residues. Deletions cut 2 bases from V and 5 bases from J, with 9 bases between. CDR3 bases: TGTGCCAGCAGCCAAATGGGCGGAACCGGGGAGCTGTTTTTT. Its protein product is CASSQMGGTGELFF.

The chain combines TRBV15 with TRBJ1-5; 8 positions agree with TRBD1. This CDR3 is built from 16 residues. Trimming took 1 base from V and 0 from J; bases not matched to a gene: 2. From germline, CDR1 is LNHNV and CDR2 YYDKDF (reference sequence). This CDR3 reads CATSRVGQGSNQPQHF. DNA of the CDR3: TGTGCCACCAGCAGAGTAGGACAGGGTAGCAATCAGCCCCAGCATTTT. Variable domain in full (rest from reference TRBV15 and TRBJ1-5): DAMVIQNPRYQVTQFGKPVTLSCSQTLNHNVMYWYQQKSSQAPKLLFHYYDKDFNNEADTPDNFQSRRPNTSFCFLDIRSPGLGDTAMYLCATSRVGQGSNQPQHFGDGTRLSIL.

This clone was seen more than once but under ten times. CDR3 sequence: CASSYRRAGFTDTQYF. DNA of the CDR3: TGTGCCAGCAGTTACCGGCGAGCGGGTTTCACAGATACGCAGTATTTT. V and J are TRBV6-5 and TRBJ2-3, with D tentatively TRBD2 (6 bases). The germline CDR1 and CDR2 sequences are MNHEY and SVGAGI. Trimming shortened V by 2 bases and J by 2 bases, and 14 bases separated the two germline ends. The CDR3 is made up of 16 amino acids.

The chain employs TRBV2 and TRBJ2-7; no firm D call. V was cut by 4 bases and J by 3 bases, with 22 bases left in between. The germline gives CDR1 SNHLY, CDR2 FYNNEI. The CDR3 totals 17 residues. For the CDR3, the DNA is TGTGCCAGCAGTGCGTCTGCGCACGGACGGAGCTTCTACGAGCAGTACTTC. Protein: CASSASAHGRSFYEQYF.

The V gene is TRBV11-2, the J gene TRBJ1-2, with a possible D match to TRBD1 (6 bases). This CDR3 has 13 residues. Germline V CDR1 and CDR2: SGHAT, FQNNGV. Trimming stripped 5 bases from V and 4 bases from J, with 11 bases between. The CDR3, as DNA: TGTGCCAGCAGCCCAGGGGACGGCTATGGCTACACCTTC. Translated, it gives CASSPGDGYGYTF.

The V gene is TRBV5-8, the J gene TRBJ2-3; 8 nucleotides match TRBD1. J gave up 8 bases and V 6 bases, and 17 bases lay outside the gene matches. Germline-derived CDR1 and CDR2 are SGHTS and YDEGEE. The CDR3 is 16 amino acids. In DNA form, the CDR3 reads TGTGCCAGCAATCAGAGACCGGGACAGGTGCAGGGTACGCAGTATTTT. Translation gives CASNQRPGQVQGTQYF.

The sample holds one count of this clone. This chain joins TRBV4-2 and TRBJ1-2; 9 nucleotides line up with TRBD1. This CDR3 is built from 13 residues. The V gene end was trimmed by 7 bases and the J gene end by 4 bases; junction bases not matched to a gene: 4. The V gene's germline CDR1 is LGHNA and CDR2 YNFKEQ. CDR3 in amino acids: CASTTDRGYGYTF. The CDR3 DNA sequence: TGTGCCAGCACCACGGACAGGGGCTATGGCTACACCTTC.

The V and J genes are TRBV28 and TRBJ2-7; D gene uncertain. V was clipped by 3 bases and J by 1 base, with 4 bases between them. The CDR3 has 12 residues. CDR1 is MDHEN, CDR2 SYDVKM, per germline. The CDR3 loop is CASSFSSYEQYF. CDR3 coding DNA: TGTGCCAGCAGTTTTTCATCCTACGAGCAGTACTTC.